The rows below give T cell receptor beta chains drawn from one sample of a study of cytomegalovirus exposure and HLA in healthy donors. Produced via immunoSEQ multiplex PCR; TCRdb's table is partial and in-frame only. The sample lists roughly 100,000 clones, more than 85% occurring once. Sequencing input: PBMCs. These receptors were taken from a woman between 18 and 30 years old in good health and CMV-seropositive. Both conserved end residues are part of each CDR3. Fields, in order: J gene, clone size, D gene, V gene, CDR3 protein, CDR3 DNA. A D gene is named only where the DNA matches it firmly. Rows give clone size only sometimes, using once, few, many, or a class for an expanded clone.

TRBJ1-2	NA	NA	TRBV9	CASSVGAQGSYGYTF	TGTGCCAGCAGCGTAGGAGCCCAGGGGAGCTATGGCTACACCTTC
TRBJ2-5	NA	NA	TRBV7-3	CASSRGQQETQYF	TGTGCCAGCAGTCGAGGACAGCAAGAGACCCAGTACTTC
TRBJ1-6	NA	TRBD1	TRBV15	CATSRETPGQSNSPLHF	TGTGCCACCAGCAGGGAGACACCGGGACAGTCCAATTCACCCCTCCACTTT
TRBJ1-3	once	TRBD1	TRBV6-5	CASSYSGDRVNTIYF	TGTGCCAGCAGTTACTCGGGGGACAGGGTTAACACCATATATTTT
TRBJ2-2	NA	TRBD1	TRBV28	CASSFFRGPGGELFF	TGTGCCAGCAGTTTCTTTAGGGGGCCGGGCGGGGAGCTGTTTTTT
TRBJ2-7	NA	TRBD1	TRBV11-2	CASSPRDRGYEQYF	TGTGCCAGCAGCCCCAGGGACAGAGGCTACGAGCAGTACTTC
TRBJ2-7	NA	NA	TRBV5-1	CASSLGHDEQYF	TGCGCCAGCAGCTTAGGACATGACGAGCAGTACTTC
TRBJ2-3	NA	TRBD2	TRBV5-3	CARSLERWTSDEASTDTQYF	TGTGCCAGAAGCTTGGAACGGTGGACTAGCGATGAAGCTAGCACAGATACGCAGTATTTT
TRBJ2-5	NA	TRBD2	TRBV2	CASRRLATRETQYF	TGTGCCAGCAGGAGACTAGCGACTCGGGAGACCCAGTACTTC
TRBJ2-1	few	NA	TRBV7-9	CASSLAISALNRNEQFF	TGTGCCAGCAGCTTAGCGATATCAGCGCTAAATCGGAATGAGCAGTTCTTC
TRBJ2-1	NA	NA	TRBV27	CASSGRGLRYNEQFF	TGTGCCAGCAGCGGCCGCGGCCTTAGGTACAATGAGCAGTTCTTC
TRBJ2-3	NA	NA	TRBV6-4	CASSVTTSTDTQYF	TGTGCCAGCAGTGTAACTACTAGCACAGATACGCAGTATTTT
TRBJ2-3	NA	TRBD2	TRBV5-1	CASSLSSGSTDTQYF	TGCGCCAGCAGCTTGTCTAGCGGAAGCACAGATACGCAGTATTTT
TRBJ2-3	NA	NA	TRBV5-1	CASSLAGQGYTDTQYF	TGCGCCAGCAGCTTGGCCGGGCAGGGGTACACAGATACGCAGTATTTT
TRBJ1-4	NA	TRBD1	TRBV4-1	CASSQSGTGSEKLFF	TGCGCCAGCAGCCAGTCCGGGACAGGGTCTGAAAAACTGTTTTTT
TRBJ1-2	NA	NA	TRBV29-1	CSGSGTNYGYTF	TGCAGCGGATCCGGGACTAACTATGGCTACACCTTC
TRBJ1-2	NA	NA	TRBV28	CASSFGGIGYTF	TGTGCCAGCAGTTTTGGGGGCATCGGCTACACCTTC
TRBJ2-3	NA	TRBD2	TRBV29-1	CSVEGQAGGSTDTQYF	TGCAGCGTTGAAGGTCAGGCCGGGGGGAGCACAGATACGCAGTATTTT
TRBJ2-2	NA	NA	TRBV5-1	CASSFTRGTGELFF	TGCGCCAGCAGTTTCACCCGGGGCACCGGGGAGCTGTTTTTT
TRBJ1-6	few	NA	TRBV15	CATSRDDSGTVPLHF	TGTGCCACCAGCAGAGATGACAGCGGGACGGTGCCCCTCCACTTT
TRBJ2-7	few	TRBD1	TRBV27	CASSSGDRVSYEQYF	TGTGCCAGCAGTTCCGGGGACAGGGTCTCCTACGAGCAGTACTTC
TRBJ1-2	NA	TRBD1	TRBV5-1	CASSYETGNYGYTF	TGCGCCAGCAGCTACGAGACAGGGAACTATGGCTACACCTTC
TRBJ2-2	NA	NA	TRBV13	CASSLGGSHTGELFF	TGTGCCAGCAGCTTAGGCGGGAGCCACACCGGGGAGCTGTTTTTT
TRBJ2-5	NA	TRBD2	TRBV5-4	CASSLAGTRGGAQYF	TGTGCCAGCAGCTTAGCGGGGACCCGGGGGGGGGCCCAGTACTTC
TRBJ2-5	NA	NA	TRBV28	CASTRAGEETQYF	TGTGCCAGCACCCGGGCCGGGGAGGAGACCCAGTACTTC
TRBJ1-2	NA	TRBD1	TRBV7-9	CASSFGTGTGAAGGYTF	TGTGCCAGCAGCTTCGGGACCGGGACAGGGGCGGCTGGGGGCTACACCTTC
TRBJ2-6	NA	NA	TRBV5-1	CASSLRRGHYGANVLTF	TGCGCCAGCAGCTTAAGGAGGGGCCATTATGGGGCCAACGTCCTGACTTTC
TRBJ1-1	NA	NA	TRBV7-9	CASSLSWGTNTEAFF	TGTGCCAGCAGCTTAAGTTGGGGCACGAACACTGAAGCTTTCTTT
TRBJ2-1	NA	TRBD2	TRBV10-1	CASSGPGGSGSKQFF	TGCGCCAGCAGCGGACCCGGGGGTAGCGGGAGTAAGCAGTTCTTC
TRBJ2-7	NA	NA	TRBV28	CASRTYKDSSYEQYF	TGTGCCAGCAGAACATATAAGGACAGTAGCTACGAGCAGTACTTC
TRBJ1-3	NA	TRBD1	TRBV30	CAWSYRGDTIYF	TGTGCCTGGAGTTACAGGGGGGACACCATATATTTT
TRBJ1-5	NA	TRBD1	TRBV6-6	CASRKGQTSNQPQHF	TGTGCCAGCAGAAAGGGACAGACTAGCAATCAGCCCCAGCATTTT
TRBJ2-7	NA	TRBD2	TRBV28	CASGGGTVYYEQYF	TGTGCCAGCGGGGGGGGGACTGTCTACTACGAGCAGTACTTC
TRBJ2-7	once	TRBD2	TRBV28	CASSSRTSWYEQYF	TGTGCCAGCAGTTCCCGGACTAGCTGGTACGAGCAGTACTTC
TRBJ2-4	NA	NA	TRBV16	CASTIQVAKNIQYF	TGTGCCAGCACCATACAGGTAGCCAAAAACATTCAGTACTTC
TRBJ2-1	few	TRBD2	TRBV7-3	CASSPGGLPNEQFF	TGTGCCAGCAGCCCGGGAGGACTACCCAATGAGCAGTTCTTC
TRBJ2-7	NA	NA	TRBV5-6	CASSPTGFLMQYF	TGTGCCAGCAGCCCGACAGGTTTTCTGATGCAGTACTTC
TRBJ2-2	NA	NA	TRBV7-6	CASSLETGTPYTGELFF	TGTGCCAGCAGCTTAGAAACCGGGACACCCTACACCGGGGAGCTGTTTTTT
TRBJ2-7	NA	NA	TRBV11-3	CASSLRSGLDEQYF	TGTGCCAGCAGCTTACGGAGCGGGCTGGACGAGCAGTACTTC
TRBJ1-5	few	NA	TRBV20-1	CSARQGQPQHF	TGCAGTGCTAGACAGGGTCAGCCCCAGCATTTT
TRBJ1-4	once	NA	TRBV9	CASSVGAGSNEKLFF	TGTGCCAGCAGCGTAGGGGCAGGGTCTAATGAAAAACTGTTTTTT
TRBJ2-1	NA	TRBD2	TRBV30	CARDPGLAGKKQFF	TGTGCCCGGGATCCGGGACTAGCGGGTAAAAAGCAGTTCTTC
TRBJ2-5	NA	TRBD1	TRBV4-1	CASSQGPTGAQETQYF	TGCGCCAGCAGCCAAGGCCCTACAGGGGCCCAAGAGACCCAGTACTTC
TRBJ2-3	NA	NA	TRBV27	CASSLASPADTQYF	TGTGCCAGCAGTTTGGCTAGCCCCGCAGATACGCAGTATTTT
TRBJ2-1	NA	TRBD2	TRBV28	CASSRASGGAYEQFF	TGTGCCAGCAGCAGGGCTAGCGGGGGGGCCTATGAGCAGTTCTTC
TRBJ2-2	few	NA	TRBV28	CASKPGTPSGELFF	TGTGCCAGCAAACCCGGGACTCCATCCGGGGAGCTGTTTTTT
TRBJ1-1	NA	NA	TRBV2	CASTQQGNTEAFF	TGTGCCAGCACCCAACAGGGGAACACTGAAGCTTTCTTT
TRBJ2-1	NA	TRBD2	TRBV7-3	CASSPGVAGARNEQFF	TGTGCCAGCAGCCCCGGGGTAGCGGGAGCTAGAAATGAGCAGTTCTTC
TRBJ1-5	NA	NA	TRBV5-5	CASSVGGGNQPQHF	TGTGCCAGCAGTGTAGGCGGTGGCAATCAGCCCCAGCATTTT
TRBJ2-6	NA	TRBD1	TRBV19	CASEQGAGANVLTF	TGTGCCAGCGAGCAGGGGGCTGGGGCCAACGTCCTGACTTTC
TRBJ2-2	NA	TRBD2	TRBV6-5	CASSYSGGSGELFF	TGTGCCAGCAGTTACTCCGGGGGGAGCGGGGAGCTGTTTTTT